This T cell receptor (beta chain) is drawn from a study of shared T cell receptors in the human thymus. The table came from immunoSEQ multiplex PCR; TCRdb's copy has only in-frame clones and leaves some out. Among some 720,000 clones, around nine tenths were seen once, and the ten largest hold 0.0085% to 0.012%. These same data were also listed under a study on human thymus T cells. According to that study: Thymic and blood repertoires appeared to display a bias in their usage of V and J genes.

This receptor was taken from a boy younger than two with a congenital heart defect. The sample taken for sequencing was thymocytes.

This CDR3 is CASSIAGRGTDEQYF. The CDR3 DNA follows: TGTGCCAGTAGTATAGCGGGCAGGGGGACTGACGAGCAGTACTTC. This rearrangement joins TRBV19 to TRBJ2-7; maybe TRBD1 (7 bases). This CDR3 is 15 amino acids long. V was clipped by 1 base and J by 5 bases, with 15 bases between them. The germline V gene encodes CDR1 LNHDA and CDR2 SQIVND (reference sequence).